The clone carrying this T cell receptor beta chain has only a few counts. Its antigen is currently unknown. CDR3 length: 14 residues. Trimming removed 5 bases at V and 3 bases at J, with 13 bases between. This specimen comes from a study of T cells after yellow fever vaccination. Study-wide background: Low-cell-number fractions were prepared with SMART-Seq v4 Ultra Low Input.

Study findings and constraints: CD4 and CD8 compartments shared a small share of clonotypes, likely from convergent recombination. Most primary-vaccination clones recurred post-booster (roughly 96% CD4, 88% CD8).

The TCR cDNA carried a universal primer site and UMIs from 5'RACE template switching. TCRdb passed the 5' RACE reads through MiXCR, listing each CDR3 protein once. The repertoire consists of a few hundred thousand distinct CDR3 sequences, with 3.6% occurring once and the leading ten covering roughly a quarter. This material consisted of PBMCs, taken on the day of the yellow fever booster vaccination. This sequence originates from a young man who received the YFV17D yellow fever vaccine. The chain employs TRBV12-3 or TRBV12-4 and TRBJ1-2; TRBD1 might be the D (5 bases). CDR3 nucleotides: TGTGCCAGCAGTCTGGCCCCGGGACACTATGGCTACACCTTC. Translation: CASSLAPGHYGYTF.